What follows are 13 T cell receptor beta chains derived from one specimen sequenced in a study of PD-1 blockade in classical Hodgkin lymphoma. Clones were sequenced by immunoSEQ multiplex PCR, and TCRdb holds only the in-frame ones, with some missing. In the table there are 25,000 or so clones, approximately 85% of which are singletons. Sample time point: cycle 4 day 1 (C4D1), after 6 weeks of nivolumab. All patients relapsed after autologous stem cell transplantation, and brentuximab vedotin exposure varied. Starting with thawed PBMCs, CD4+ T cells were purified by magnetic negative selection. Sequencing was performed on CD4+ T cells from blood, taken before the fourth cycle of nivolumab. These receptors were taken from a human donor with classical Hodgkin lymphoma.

CDR3 sequence: CASSLLVSSYNEQFF. The CDR3 DNA is TGTGCCAGCAGCTTATTAGTGAGCTCCTACAATGAGCAGTTCTTC. This chain links TRBV7-6 with TRBJ2-1; no reliable D call. The V end was cut by 2 bases, the J end by 0 bases, with 8 bases between. The CDR3 covers 15 residues. CDR1 is SGHVS, CDR2 FNYEAQ, per germline. The whole variable domain, remainder taken from reference TRBV7-6 and TRBJ2-1, is GAGVSQSPRYKVTKRGQDVALRCDPISGHVSLYWYRQALGQGPEFLTYFNYEAQQDKSGLPNDRFSAERPEGSISTLTIQRTEQRDSAMYRCASSLLVSSYNEQFFGPGTRLTVL.

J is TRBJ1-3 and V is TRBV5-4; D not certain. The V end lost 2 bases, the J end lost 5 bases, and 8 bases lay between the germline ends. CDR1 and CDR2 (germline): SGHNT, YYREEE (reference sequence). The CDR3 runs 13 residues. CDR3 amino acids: CASSFGTRNTIYF. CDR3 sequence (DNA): TGTGCCAGCAGCTTTGGCACCCGAAACACCATATATTTT.

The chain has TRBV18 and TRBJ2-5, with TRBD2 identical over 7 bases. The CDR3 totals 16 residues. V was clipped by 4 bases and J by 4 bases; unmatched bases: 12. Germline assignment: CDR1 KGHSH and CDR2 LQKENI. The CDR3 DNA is TGTGCCAGCTCACGGTCCAAGGCGGGAGCAGGAGAGACCCAGTACTTC. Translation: CASSRSKAGAGETQYF.

CDR3 bases: TGTGCCTGGGAAAAGACTAGCTACGAGACCCAGTACTTC. Translated, it gives CAWEKTSYETQYF. The chain has TRBV30 and TRBJ2-5; 7 nucleotides agree with TRBD2. Germline CDR1 GTSNPN, CDR2 SVGIG (reference sequence). With 5 bases clipped from V and 5 bases from J, the junction kept 8 bases outside the gene matches. The CDR3 extends over 13 amino acids.

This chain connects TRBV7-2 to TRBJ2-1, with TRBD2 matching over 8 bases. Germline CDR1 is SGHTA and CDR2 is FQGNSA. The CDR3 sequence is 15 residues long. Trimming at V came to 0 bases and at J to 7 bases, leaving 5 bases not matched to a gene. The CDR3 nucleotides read TGTGCCAGCAGCTTAGCTAGCGGGAAGGGAAATGAGCAGTTCTTC. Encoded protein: CASSLASGKGNEQFF.

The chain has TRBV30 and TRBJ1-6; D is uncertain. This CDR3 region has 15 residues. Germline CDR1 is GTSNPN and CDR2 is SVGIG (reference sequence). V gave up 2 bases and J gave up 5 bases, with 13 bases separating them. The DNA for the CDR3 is TGTGCCTGGAGTTTAAGACGGCTAGATAATTCACCCCTCCACTTT. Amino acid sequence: CAWSLRRLDNSPLHF.

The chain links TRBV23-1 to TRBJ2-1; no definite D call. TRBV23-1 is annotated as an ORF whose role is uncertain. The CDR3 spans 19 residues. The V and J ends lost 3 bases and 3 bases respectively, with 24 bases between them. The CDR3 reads CASSHFGDENNRFYNEQFF. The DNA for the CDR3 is TGCGCCAGCAGTCATTTCGGAGACGAAAATAACCGATTCTACAATGAGCAGTTCTTC.

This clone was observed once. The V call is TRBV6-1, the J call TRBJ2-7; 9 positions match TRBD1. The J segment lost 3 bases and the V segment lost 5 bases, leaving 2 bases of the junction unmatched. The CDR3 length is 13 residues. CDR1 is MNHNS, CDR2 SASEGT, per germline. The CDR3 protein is CASSRTGVYEQYF. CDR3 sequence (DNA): TGTGCCAGCAGTCGGACAGGGGTCTACGAGCAGTACTTC.

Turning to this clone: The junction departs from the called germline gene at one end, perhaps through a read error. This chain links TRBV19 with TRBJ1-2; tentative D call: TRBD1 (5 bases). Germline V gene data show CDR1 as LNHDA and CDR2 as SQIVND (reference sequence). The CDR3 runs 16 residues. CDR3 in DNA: TGTGCCAGTAGTCTAGACCCCGCCGGCGACAGCTATGGCTACACCTTC. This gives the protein CASSLDPAGDSYGYTF.

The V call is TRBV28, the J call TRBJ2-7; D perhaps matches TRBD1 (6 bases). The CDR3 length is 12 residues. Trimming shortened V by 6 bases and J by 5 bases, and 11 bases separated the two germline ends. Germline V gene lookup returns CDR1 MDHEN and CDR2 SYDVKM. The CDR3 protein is CASRQGQDEQYF. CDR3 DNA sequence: TGTGCCAGCAGACAGGGTCAGGACGAGCAGTACTTC.

CDR3 residues: CASSLASVGTFFQETQYF. CDR3 DNA sequence: TGTGCCAGCAGCTTAGCTTCCGTGGGGACTTTCTTTCAAGAGACCCAGTACTTC. V gene TRBV7-2 combines with J gene TRBJ2-5; D is perhaps TRBD2 (6 bases). The germline V gene encodes CDR1 SGHTA and CDR2 FQGNSA. The germline V and J ends were trimmed by 0 bases and 2 bases, with 19 bases remaining between them. The CDR3 has 18 amino acids. The variable domain in full, with the rest retrieved from reference TRBV7-2 and TRBJ2-5, is GAGVSQSPSNKVTEKGKDVELRCDPISGHTALYWYRQSLGQGLEFLIYFQGNSAPDKSGLPSDRFSAERTGGSVSTLTIQRTQQEDSAVYLCASSLASVGTFFQETQYFGPGTRLLVL.

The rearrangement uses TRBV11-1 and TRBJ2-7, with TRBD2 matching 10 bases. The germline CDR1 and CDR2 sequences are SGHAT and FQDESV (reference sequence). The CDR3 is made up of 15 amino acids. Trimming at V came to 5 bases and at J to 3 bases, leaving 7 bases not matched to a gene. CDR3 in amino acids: CASSPIRTSGYEQYF. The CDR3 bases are TGTGCCAGCAGCCCTATACGGACTAGCGGCTACGAGCAGTACTTC. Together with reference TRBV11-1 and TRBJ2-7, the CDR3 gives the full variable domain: EAEVAQSPRYKITEKSQAVAFWCDPISGHATLYWYRQILGQGPELLVQFQDESVVDDSQLPKDRFSAERLKGVDSTLKIQPAELGDSAMYLCASSPIRTSGYEQYFGPGTRLTVT.

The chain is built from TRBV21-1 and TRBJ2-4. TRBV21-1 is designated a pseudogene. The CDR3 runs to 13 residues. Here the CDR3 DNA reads TGTGCCAGCAGGAATAGGACCAAAAACATTCAGTACTTC. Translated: CASRNRTKNIQYF.